The 16 T cell receptor beta chains below all came from one sample that was sequenced in a study of CD8+ T cells in alopecia areata. Extraction of RNA preceded its reverse transcription into cDNA, which served as the sequencing template. Repertoires were generated with immunoSEQ multiplex PCR, while TCRdb's copy carries only in-frame clones and drops some. The profile covers 110,000 to 150,000 clones, with about half appearing a single time and approximately 0.99% taken by the ten largest. The material sequenced was CD4+ T cells sorted from blood, taken at week 0. These TCRs come from a human donor with alopecia areata.

This clone has a handful of counts. The CDR3 here is CASSNRGPNQPQHF. The CDR3, as DNA: TGTGCCAGTAGTAACCGGGGCCCCAATCAGCCCCAGCATTTT. The chain carries TRBV19 and TRBJ1-5, with D possibly being TRBD1 (5 bases). Looked up from germline, CDR1 is LNHDA and CDR2 is SQIVND (reference sequence). CDR3 length: 14 amino acids. Trimming shortened V by 4 bases and J by 3 bases, and 10 bases separated the two germline ends.

CDR3 protein: CASSQDGRAGTQYF. The CDR3 DNA reads TGTGCCAGCAGCCAAGACGGGAGGGCAGGGACCCAGTACTTC. The V gene is TRBV11-2, the J gene TRBJ2-5, with 8 positions matching TRBD2. With V trimmed by 5 bases and J by 7 bases, 9 bases remained unmatched. This CDR3 is built from 14 residues. Germline CDR1 reads SGHAT; CDR2 reads FQNNGV.

In the case of this clone: Other DNA sequences in the sample encode the same CDR3. This chain connects TRBV20-1 to TRBJ2-5, with D unclear. The CDR3 loop spans 11 amino acids. The V gene's germline CDR1 is DFQATT and CDR2 SNEGSKA (reference sequence). Trimming removed 1 base at V and 5 bases at J, with 5 bases between. The CDR3 here is CSARVGETQYF. The CDR3 DNA follows: TGCAGTGCTAGAGTGGGGGAGACCCAGTACTTC.

The rearrangement joins TRBV7-9 to TRBJ2-7; possibly TRBD1 for D (6 bases). The CDR3 has 16 amino acids. Per the germline V gene, CDR1 is SEHNR and CDR2 is FQNEAQ (reference sequence). V was clipped by 5 bases and J by 6 bases, with 23 bases between them. The CDR3 DNA follows: TGTGCCAGCAGCATTCTGGGGACCGAAGTAGGGGGCGAGCAGTACTTC. It yields the protein CASSILGTEVGGEQYF.

This clone was seen a handful of times. The chain combines TRBV10-3 with TRBJ1-5, with D tentatively TRBD1 (5 bases). The germline CDR1 and CDR2 sequences are ENHRY and SYGVKD. The CDR3 is 14 amino acids. V was clipped by 3 bases and J by 4 bases, with 10 bases between them. The CDR3 reads CAISDRRENQPQHF. CDR3 DNA sequence: TGTGCCATCAGTGACCGCAGGGAAAATCAGCCCCAGCATTTT.

The gene calls are TRBV18 and TRBJ1-3; a possible D gene is TRBD1 (5 bases). Trimming shortened V by 2 bases and J by 0 bases, and 11 bases separated the two germline ends. Germline V gene lookup returns CDR1 KGHSH and CDR2 LQKENI. There are 16 residues in the CDR3. The CDR3 protein is CASSPGDGSSGNTIYF. The CDR3 bases are TGTGCCAGCTCACCAGGGGACGGGAGCTCTGGAAACACCATATATTTT.

The chain joins TRBV18 to TRBJ1-2; D not certain. From germline, CDR1 is KGHSH and CDR2 LQKENI. V was shortened by 3 bases and J by 4 bases, with 9 bases between the two germline ends. The CDR3 has 13 amino acids. The CDR3 sequence: CASSPPGPYGYTF. The CDR3 DNA reads as TGTGCCAGCTCACCTCCCGGGCCCTATGGCTACACCTTC.

This clone was counted once. The rearrangement joins TRBV6-5 to TRBJ1-1, with 11 bases matching TRBD1. The J segment lost 11 bases and the V segment lost 8 bases, leaving 10 bases of the junction unmatched. This CDR3 has 13 amino acids. From germline, CDR1 is MNHEY and CDR2 SVGAGI. For the CDR3, the DNA is TGTGCCAGCTCGGACAGGGGGCAAGGAAGGGCTTTCTTT. Translating it yields CASSDRGQGRAFF.

The rearrangement links TRBV10-3 to TRBJ2-6; 8 bases agree with TRBD1. The germline gives CDR1 ENHRY, CDR2 SYGVKD. The ends lost 4 bases at V and 4 bases at J; junction bases unmatched: 9. CDR3 length: 17 amino acids. The CDR3 loop is CAISGWTGIAGANVLTF. CDR3 nucleotide sequence: TGTGCCATCAGTGGGTGGACAGGGATTGCGGGGGCCAACGTCCTGACTTTC.

This clone occurred a few times. This rearrangement joins TRBV5-1 to TRBJ2-3; TRBD2 agrees at 11 bases. V gave up 4 bases and J gave up 3 bases; unmatched junction bases: 7. Germline CDR1 is SGHRS and CDR2 is YFSETQ. The length of the CDR3 is 16 residues. The CDR3: CASSHLAGGETDTQYF. The CDR3 coding sequence is TGCGCCAGCAGCCACTTAGCGGGAGGGGAGACAGATACGCAGTATTTT.

This clone has just a few counts. V gene TRBV19 combines with J gene TRBJ2-1; D is possibly TRBD1 (6 bases). Germline CDR1 is LNHDA and CDR2 is SQIVND (reference sequence). V was shortened by 7 bases and J by 7 bases, with 14 bases between the two germline ends. The CDR3 length is 13 residues. In nucleotides, the CDR3 is TGTGCCAGTACCCTAGAACAGGGAAATGAGCAGTTCTTC. Protein: CASTLEQGNEQFF.

J is TRBJ2-7 and V is TRBV5-8, with a possible D match to TRBD2 (6 bases). This CDR3 contains 14 residues. The V and J ends lost 9 bases and 0 bases respectively, with 16 bases between them. Germline CDR1 reads SGHTS; CDR2 reads YDEGEE. The CDR3 DNA is TGTGCCACCCGCGGGGCGTTAAGCTCCTACGAGCAGTACTTC. Translated, it gives CATRGALSSYEQYF.

The chain combines TRBV5-8 with TRBJ2-1, with D possibly matching TRBD2 (6 bases). The CDR3 totals 15 residues. With 6 bases removed from V and 3 bases from J, the gap between germline ends came to 16 bases. The germline gives CDR1 SGHTS, CDR2 YDEGEE. The CDR3 DNA reads TGTGCCAGCACCCGACGGGGGACCCGCTACAATGAGCAGTTCTTC. This codes for CASTRRGTRYNEQFF.

This clone was seen a few times. This chain connects TRBV10-3 to TRBJ2-3; the match to TRBD2 covers 7 bases. The CDR3 has 14 amino acids. V shed 10 bases and J 3 bases; nucleotides not matched to a gene: 10. The germline V gene has CDR1 ENHRY and CDR2 SYGVKD. CDR3 protein: CATTGGTATDTQYF. CDR3 in DNA: TGTGCCACAACGGGAGGTACAGCTACAGATACGCAGTATTTT.

The chain has TRBV29-1 and TRBJ2-2; possible D gene TRBD1, 5 bases. The CDR3 is made up of 13 amino acids. Between the trimmed V and J ends, which lost 3 bases and 0 bases, there was a span of 5 bases. Germline values: CDR1 SQVTM, CDR2 ANQGSEA. CDR3 in DNA: TGCAGCGTTGACAGGGCGAACACCGGGGAGCTGTTTTTT. It encodes CSVDRANTGELFF.

The chain is built from TRBV19 and TRBJ2-7; TRBD1 matches at 8 bases. CDR3 length: 13 amino acids. From germline, CDR1 is LNHDA and CDR2 SQIVND (reference sequence). J was trimmed by 2 bases and V by 5 bases; bases with no gene match: 2. The CDR3 nucleotides are TGTGCCAGTAGTGTGACAGGGGCCTACGAGCAGTACTTC. It yields the protein CASSVTGAYEQYF.